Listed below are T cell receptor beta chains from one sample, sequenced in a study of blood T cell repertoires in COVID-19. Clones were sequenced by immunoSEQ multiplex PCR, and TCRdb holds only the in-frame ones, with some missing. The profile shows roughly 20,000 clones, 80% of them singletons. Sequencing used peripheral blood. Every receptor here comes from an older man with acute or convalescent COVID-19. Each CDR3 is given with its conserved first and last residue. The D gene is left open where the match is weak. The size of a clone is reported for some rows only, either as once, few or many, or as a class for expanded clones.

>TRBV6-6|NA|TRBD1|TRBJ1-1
TGTGCCAGCAGTCGCCTCGTCGTACAGGGGATGAGTAAGAATGCTTTCTTT
CASSRLVVQGMSKNAFF
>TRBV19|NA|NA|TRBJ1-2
TGTGCCAGTAGTATAGAAGGGACAAGGACGTATGGCTACACCTTC
CASSIEGTRTYGYTF
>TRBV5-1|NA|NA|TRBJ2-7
TGCGCCAGCAGCATGACAGATCTAACCTACGAGCAGTACTTC
CASSMTDLTYEQYF
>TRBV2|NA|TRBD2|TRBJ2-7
TGTGCCAGCAGTGACGGGGGGGCGGGCTCCTACGAGCAGTACTTC
CASSDGGAGSYEQYF
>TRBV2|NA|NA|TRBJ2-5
TGTGCCAGCACCCTGGGTGGGGGCGCTGGGTTCGGGGAGACCCAGTACTTC
CASTLGGGAGFGETQYF
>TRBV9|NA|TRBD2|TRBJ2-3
TGTGCCAGCAGCCTCTCCCCGGGACTAGCGGGGGGGCGAGTAGGCACAGATACGCAGTATTTT
CASSLSPGLAGGRVGTDTQYF
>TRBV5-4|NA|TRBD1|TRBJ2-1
TGTGCCAGCAGCCGGGACAGAAACAATGAGCAGTTCTTC
CASSRDRNNEQFF
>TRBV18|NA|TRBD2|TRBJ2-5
TGTGCCAGCTCACCGCTACCTAGCGGGGCCCAAGAGACCCAGTACTTC
CASSPLPSGAQETQYF
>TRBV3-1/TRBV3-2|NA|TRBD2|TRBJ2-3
TGTGCCAGCAGCCTATTAGGCGGGGGACCAGATACGCAGTATTTT
CASSLLGGGPDTQYF
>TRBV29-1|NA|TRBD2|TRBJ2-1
TGCAGCGTTGTATTATTCGGGACTAGCCCCCACAATGAGCAGTTCTTC
CSVVLFGTSPHNEQFF
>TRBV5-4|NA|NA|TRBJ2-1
TGTGCCAGCAGCTTGATCGGTGGTGAGCAGTTCTTC
CASSLIGGEQFF
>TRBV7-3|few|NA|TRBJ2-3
TGTGCCAGCAGCCCAAGCTTGGGGGCCGGGGATACGCAGTATTTT
CASSPSLGAGDTQYF
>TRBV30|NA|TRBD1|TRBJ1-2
TGTGCCTGGGGACAGGGTTTAGGCTATGGCTACACCTTC
CAWGQGLGYGYTF
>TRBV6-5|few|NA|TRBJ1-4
TGTGCCAGCAGGGAGGGGACGGCTAATGAAAAACTGTTTTTT
CASREGTANEKLFF
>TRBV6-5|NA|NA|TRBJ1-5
TGTGCCAGCTTGGAGACAGTTAGCAATCAGCCCCAGCATTTT
CASLETVSNQPQHF
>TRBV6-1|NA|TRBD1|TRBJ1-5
TGTGCCAGCAGTGACAAACAGGGGGTCGGCAATCAGCCCCAGCATTTT
CASSDKQGVGNQPQHF
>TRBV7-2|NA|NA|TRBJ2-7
TGTGCCAGCAGCTTAGCGCTAAGATCGGGCGAGCAGTACTTC
CASSLALRSGEQYF
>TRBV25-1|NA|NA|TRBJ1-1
TGTGCCAGCAGTGAAGGGACACCAATGAACACTGAAGCTTTCTTT
CASSEGTPMNTEAFF
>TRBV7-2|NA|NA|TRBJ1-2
TGTGCCAGCAGCATGAAGGGGACTAATGGCTACACCTTC
CASSMKGTNGYTF
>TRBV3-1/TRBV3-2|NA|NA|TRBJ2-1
TGTGCCAGCAGCCAAGTCACAGGGTCTGGGGGTGAGCAGTTCTTC
CASSQVTGSGGEQFF
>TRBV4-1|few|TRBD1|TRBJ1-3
TGCGCCAGCAGCCAACAGGGACAGCTATCTGGAAACACCATATATTTT
CASSQQGQLSGNTIYF
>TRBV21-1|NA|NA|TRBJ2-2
TGTGCCAGCAGCAAAGGATCACAGGGACCTCGCAACACCGGGGAGCTGTTTTTT
CASSKGSQGPRNTGELFF
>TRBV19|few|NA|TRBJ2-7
TGTGCCAGTAGTACCACCAGGGCCTACGAGCAGTACTTC
CASSTTRAYEQYF
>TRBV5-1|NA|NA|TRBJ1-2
TGCGCCAGCAGCTCGGGGTTCGACTATGGCTACACCTTC
CASSSGFDYGYTF
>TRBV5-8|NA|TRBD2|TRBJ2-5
TGTGCCAGCAGCCTCGGACTAGCGTGGGAGACCCAGTACTTC
CASSLGLAWETQYF
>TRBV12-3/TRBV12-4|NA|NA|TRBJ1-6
TGTGCCAGCAGTGGTCAGGAAAACTCACCCCTCCACTTT
CASSGQENSPLHF
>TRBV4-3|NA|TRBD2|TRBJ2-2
TGCGCCAGCCGCCGTTTCGGCGGGGGGGGAGAGCTGTTTTTT
CASRRFGGGGELFF
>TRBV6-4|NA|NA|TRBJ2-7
TGTGCCAGCATCAGGGGATTCCACGAGCAGTACTTC
CASIRGFHEQYF
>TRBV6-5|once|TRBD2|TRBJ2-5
TGTGCCAGCAGGAGACTAGCGGGGGGCCGAAAGACCCAGTACTTC
CASRRLAGGRKTQYF
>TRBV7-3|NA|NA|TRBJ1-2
TGTGCCAGCAGCGCTTCCCTTGGGTCAGGATCGCTAAGTAAAGGCTACACCTTC
CASSASLGSGSLSKGYTF
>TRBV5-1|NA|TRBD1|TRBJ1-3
TGCGCCAGCAGTCTGACAGGGACGAGAAACACCATATATTTT
CASSLTGTRNTIYF
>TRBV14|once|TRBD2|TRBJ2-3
TGTGCCAGCAGCGGACTAGCGGGGATACGAACTAGCACAGATACGCAGTATTTT
CASSGLAGIRTSTDTQYF
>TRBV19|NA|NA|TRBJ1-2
TGTGCCAGTAGGACTTTTGGGACAGGCTACACCTTC
CASRTFGTGYTF
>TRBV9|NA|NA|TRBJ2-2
TGTGCCAGCAGCGTCGACGGGGGATACGGGGAGCTGTTTTTT
CASSVDGGYGELFF
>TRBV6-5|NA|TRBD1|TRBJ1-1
TGTGCCAGCAGTCAAACAGGGGTGGGATACACTGAAGCTTTCTTT
CASSQTGVGYTEAFF
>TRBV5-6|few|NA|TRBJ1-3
TGTGCCAGCAGCTTGTTTGCGGCTGGAAACACCATATATTTT
CASSLFAAGNTIYF
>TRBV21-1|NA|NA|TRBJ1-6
TGTGCCAGCAGCATCCGACAGGGCGACTCCTATAATTCACCCCTCCACTTT
CASSIRQGDSYNSPLHF
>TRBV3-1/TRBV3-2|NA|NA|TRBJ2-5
TGTGCCAGCAGCCGAAACGTCCCCGGTTACCAAGAGACCCAGTACTTC
CASSRNVPGYQETQYF
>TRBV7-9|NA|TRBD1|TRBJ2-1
TGTGCCAGCAACGGGACAGGGGGCGATGAGCAGTTCTTC
CASNGTGGDEQFF
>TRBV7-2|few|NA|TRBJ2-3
TGTGCCAGCAGCTTACAGATAGCAGTGAGCACAGATACGCAGTATTTT
CASSLQIAVSTDTQYF
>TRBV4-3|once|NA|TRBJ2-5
TGCGCCAGCAGCCAAGTTCGGGGGGCCCCGGGTCAAGAGACCCAGTACTTC
CASSQVRGAPGQETQYF
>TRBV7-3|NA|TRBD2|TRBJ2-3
TGTGCCAGCAGCTTAGCCCCCGGAGCGGGGGGGACAGATACGCAGTATTTT
CASSLAPGAGGTDTQYF
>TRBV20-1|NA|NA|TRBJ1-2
TGCAGTGCTAAGACAGATTATGGCTACACCTTC
CSAKTDYGYTF
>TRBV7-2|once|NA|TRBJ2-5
TGTGCCAGCAGCTTAGTGGTTACTCAAGAGACCCAGTACTTC
CASSLVVTQETQYF
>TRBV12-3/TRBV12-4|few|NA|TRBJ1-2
TGTGCCAGCAGTTTACCCCTCAGGTCCGGCTACACCTTC
CASSLPLRSGYTF
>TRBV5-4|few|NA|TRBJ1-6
TGTGCCAGCAGCTTGGAACAAGGGAGGTATAATTCACCCCTCCACTTT
CASSLEQGRYNSPLHF
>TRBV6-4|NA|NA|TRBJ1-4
TGTGCCAGCAGACTAGAGCAGGACCTTCGTGGCGGAAAACTGTTTTTT
CASRLEQDLRGGKLFF
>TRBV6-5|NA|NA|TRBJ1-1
TGTGCCAGCAGGTCCTTACCAGGGTCGGCTGAAGCTTTCTTT
CASRSLPGSAEAFF
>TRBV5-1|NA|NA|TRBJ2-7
TGCGCCAGCAGCTTGACTGCGGGACGCTCCTACGAGCAGTACTTC
CASSLTAGRSYEQYF
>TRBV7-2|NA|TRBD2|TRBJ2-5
TGTGCCAGCAGCCGCTCGGCAACGGGGGGGCAGCGAGAGACCCAGTACTTC
CASSRSATGGQRETQYF
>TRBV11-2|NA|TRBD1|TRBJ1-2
TGTGCCAGCAGCTTACGTCCGGGACAGGGATATGGCTACACCTTC
CASSLRPGQGYGYTF
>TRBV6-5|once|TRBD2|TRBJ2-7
TGTGCCAGCAGTTACACACTAGCGGGGGGCTCCTACGAGCAGTACTTC
CASSYTLAGGSYEQYF
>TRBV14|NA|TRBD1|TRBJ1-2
TGTGCCAGCAGCCCCTATGACAGGGCCTATGGCTACACCTTC
CASSPYDRAYGYTF
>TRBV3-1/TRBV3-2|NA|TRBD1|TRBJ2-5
TGTGCCAGCAGCCCCGGGACAGCTAAAGAGACCCAGTACTTC
CASSPGTAKETQYF
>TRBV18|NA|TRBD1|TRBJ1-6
TGTGCCAGCTCACCCGACAGGGCTAATTCACCCCTCCACTTT
CASSPDRANSPLHF
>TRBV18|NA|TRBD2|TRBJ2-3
TGTGCCAGCTCCCCACTCGCGGGGGGGGGCACAGATACGCAGTATTTT
CASSPLAGGGTDTQYF
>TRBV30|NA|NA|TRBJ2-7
TGTGCCTGGAGTGGCAGATACGAGCAGTACTTC
CAWSGRYEQYF
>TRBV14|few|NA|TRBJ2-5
TGTGCCAGCAGCCTGATCCGACAGCAAGAGACCCAGTACTTC
CASSLIRQQETQYF
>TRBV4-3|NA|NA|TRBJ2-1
TGCGCCAGCAGCCAAGTTGAAGGGGCGCAGTTCTTC
CASSQVEGAQFF
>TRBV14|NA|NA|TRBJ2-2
TGTGCCAGCAGCCAACAAACTACCGGGGAGCTGTTTTTT
CASSQQTTGELFF